A single sample is the source of the 11 T cell receptor beta chains below, sequenced in a study of Graves' ophthalmopathy and Graves' hyperthyroidism. The study amplified TCR beta CDR3 regions using RNA transcripts. In the first round, RT-PCR was carried out with HTBI primers, and a multiplex PCR formed the second round. TCRdb processed the multiplex PCR reads anew with MiXCR; each CDR3 protein has one entry. This sample has some 1.1 million distinct CDR3 sequences; about two fifths occur once, and the top ten carry 8.5% to 14%. Sequencing was performed on peripheral blood or thyroid tissue (not recorded which). Receptors were obtained from an adult man with Graves' hyperthyroidism.

A note on this clonotype: It is unclear where the CDR3 begins or ends on the DNA, so no DNA is shown, and the CDR3 is as TCRdb lists it. The rearrangement joins TRBV25-1 to TRBJ1-5; the table gives TRBD1 as D, unverified against the DNA. In germline, CDR1 is MGHDK, CDR2 SYGVNS. From its first to its last residue, the CDR3 has 16 amino acids. This chain's CDR3 is CACSARGIGGNQPQHF.

This clonotype was counted many times. Here the CDR3 DNA reads TGCGCCAGCAGCATAACCGGGACAGGGGTTCAATTCCCTTTCTTT. It yields the protein CASSITGTGVQFPFF. This chain connects TRBV5-1 to TRBJ1-1; 10 nucleotides match TRBD1. The CDR3 contains 15 residues. Germline CDR1 is SGHRS and CDR2 is YFSETQ. V lost 4 bases to trimming and J lost 12 bases; unmatched junction nucleotides: 15.

This clonotype was seen repeatedly, ten times or more. This chain links TRBV7-2 with TRBJ2-7; D unresolved. CDR1 SGHTA and CDR2 FQGNSA come from the germline V gene. V lost 0 bases and J lost 4, with 10 bases in between. The CDR3 consists of 14 residues. The DNA for the CDR3 is TGTGCCAGCAGCTTAGCGTCCGAACAGTACGAGCAGTACTTC. This gives the protein CASSLASEQYEQYF.

This clonotype was picked up many times. The gene calls are TRBV2 and TRBJ2-2; no firm D call. The CDR3 is 15 amino acids. Trimming cost V 1 base and J 1 base, with 7 bases left between them. Germline CDR1 is SNHLY and CDR2 is FYNNEI. The CDR3, as DNA: TGTGCCAGCAGTGAAGTCGGCGGGAACACCGGGGAGCTGTTTTTT. This gives the protein CASSEVGGNTGELFF.

The chain employs TRBV10-2 and TRBJ1-2; D possibly corresponds to TRBD1 (6 bases). The CDR3 totals 16 residues. The germline CDR1 and CDR2 sequences are WSHSY and SAAADI. V shed 2 bases and J shed 1 base, with 14 bases lying between them. CDR3 residues: CASSEPDSLNNYGYTF. The CDR3 nucleotides are TGCGCCAGCAGTGAGCCGGACAGCTTAAATAACTATGGCTACACCTTC.

This clonotype was picked up a small number of times. This chain joins TRBV19 and TRBJ2-7, with 8 bases identical to TRBD1. The trim removed 7 bases at V and 1 base at J, leaving 3 bases unmatched. Germline-derived CDR1 and CDR2 are LNHDA and SQIVND (reference sequence). The CDR3 is 13 amino acids. CDR3 region: CASNRGVSYEQYF. In DNA, the CDR3 is TGTGCCAGTAACAGGGGGGTATCCTACGAGCAGTACTTC.

Only a few counts were recorded for this clonotype. V and J are TRBV4-1 and TRBJ2-7, with TRBD1 matching over 9 bases. The CDR3 has 14 residues. V trimming: 3 bases; J trimming: 7 bases; junction bases outside the gene matches: 7. The germline V gene encodes CDR1 MGHRA and CDR2 YSYEKL. The CDR3 region has the DNA TGCGCCAGCAGCCAGGGGACAGGGCTTAGAGAGCAGTACTTC. This translates into CASSQGTGLREQYF.

This clonotype was seen a handful of times. The chain recombines TRBV7-2 with TRBJ2-7, with 9 bases aligning to TRBD2. Germline-derived CDR1 and CDR2 are SGHTA and FQGNSA. Trimming cost V 7 bases and J 5 bases; bases outside gene matches: 6. The CDR3 is 13 residues long. Here the CDR3 DNA reads TGTGCCAGCAAAGCAGGGACTAGCCACGAGCAGTACTTC. Translating it yields CASKAGTSHEQYF. Filled out from reference TRBV7-2 and TRBJ2-7, the complete variable domain reads GAGVSQSPSNKVTEKGKDVELRCDPISGHTALYWYRQSLGQGLEFLIYFQGNSAPDKSGLPSDRFSAERTGGSVSTLTIQRTQQEDSAVYLCASKAGTSHEQYFGPGTRLTVT.

The V gene is TRBV7-6, the J gene TRBJ1-5; D gene unclear. The CDR3 covers 17 residues. Trimming removed 5 bases at V and 2 bases at J, with 19 bases between. Germline lookup yields CDR1 SGHVS and CDR2 FNYEAQ. The CDR3 reads CASSQAGSQYRNQPQHF. Here the CDR3 DNA reads TGTGCCAGCAGCCAAGCGGGCAGCCAGTATCGCAATCAGCCCCAGCATTTT.

This clonotype has at least ten counts. V and J are TRBV29-1 and TRBJ1-1; possibly TRBD1 for D (5 bases). Trimming took off 6 bases at V and 0 bases at J, with 11 bases between the two ends. This CDR3 has 13 amino acids. Germline CDR1 reads SQVTM; CDR2 reads ANQGSEA. The CDR3 DNA reads TGCAGCGTCGCGGGGGGTATGAACACTGAAGCTTTCTTT. Translation: CSVAGGMNTEAFF.

This clonotype was detected a few times. This chain links TRBV3-1 with TRBJ1-1; D remains ambiguous. Germline assignment: CDR1 LGHDT and CDR2 YNNKEL (reference sequence). Trimming pared 0 bases from V and 5 bases from J, leaving 7 bases between. The CDR3 is 13 residues long. DNA for the CDR3: TGTGCCAGCAGCCAAGAGGTTTGGACTGAAGCTTTCTTT. It codes for CASSQEVWTEAFF.